This T cell receptor (beta chain) appears in the sequencing data of a study of cytomegalovirus exposure and HLA in healthy donors (dated by TCRdb to 2015 to 2018). About the investigation overall: According to a later analysis, the roughly 120 validation repertoires were produced on the same platform as the 680 or so repertoires of the first cohort. The aim of the study was to test whether cataloging public T cell receptors could identify signatures of past pathogen exposure. Along with the roughly 610-subject first cohort, a separate validation cohort of over a hundred different subjects was used. To predict cytomegalovirus infection status, the study combined high-throughput TCR immunosequencing, statistical association of individual TCRs with disease status, and machine learning.

The germline V gene (reference sequence) supplies CDR1 GTSNPN and CDR2 SVGIG. The CDR3 has 15 amino acids, counting the end cysteine and phenylalanine. Only the CDR3 portion is preserved as DNA: 45 bases, with reading frame beginning at the first base. V has 3 bases trimmed and J has 5 bases trimmed; junction bases matching no gene number 9. The investigation overall reported the following: Most TCR sequences were seen in very few donors, while some public TCRs were found in many individuals. It was suggested by the authors that the approach could potentially be generalized to other disease states and immunological phenotypes. In a later analysis, TCRs clustered in the first cohort were found to also tend to co-occur in the 120 or so validation repertoires, with 90% to 95% of cluster scores above 0. All 110 or so repertoires were used to score co-occurrence in the validation cohort in a later analysis, because that analysis had no HLA typing for the cohort. In the study, about 150 TCR beta chains were listed as associated with cytomegalovirus. A few of the identified cytomegalovirus-associated TCR beta chains were confirmed in vitro to be specific for cytomegalovirus antigens. Cytomegalovirus status was reported to be diagnosed by the classifier with high specificity and sensitivity in both the original and validation cohorts.

This clone has more than one count but fewer than ten. The antigen it recognizes is unknown. No much larger clone exists at a distance of one base, and base qualities are not known. Preparation of the library involved the immunoSEQ multiplex PCR assay. Regarding the original processing steps: A statistical classification framework was built for diagnosing cytomegalovirus status from the catalog of TCR beta chain sequences. Held by TCRdb, this immuneACCESS table contains in-frame sequences only and omits some clones. Under half of the omission traces to an unresolved V gene where checked; the cause of the rest is unknown. V, J and clone size derive from that table, while D and trimming were established from the DNA sequence. The sample table lists about 280,000 clones, roughly 90% of them with a count of one. The ten largest make up over 0.85% of the sample. Separate from the roughly 630-subject first cohort, the validation cohort of about 130 subjects was the group to which the donors belonged.

The chain is encoded by TRBV30 joined to TRBJ1-4, with 7 middle bases fitting TRBD1. This sequence originates from a woman between 18 and 29 years old in good health and CMV-seronegative. Sequencing was carried out using PBMCs. The CDR3 protein sequence reads: CAWSVPGQFNEKLFF. The DNA sequence reads TGTGCCTGGAGCGTCCCGGGACAGTTCAATGAAAAACTGTTTTTT. Reference TRBV30 and TRBJ1-4 proteins supply the regions before and after the CDR3; the full variable domain is: SQTIHQWPATLVQPVGSPLSLECTVEGTSNPNLYWYRQAAGRGLQLLFYSVGIGQISSEVPQNLSASRPQDRQFILSSKKLLLSDSGFYLCAWSVPGQFNEKLFFGSGTQLSVL.